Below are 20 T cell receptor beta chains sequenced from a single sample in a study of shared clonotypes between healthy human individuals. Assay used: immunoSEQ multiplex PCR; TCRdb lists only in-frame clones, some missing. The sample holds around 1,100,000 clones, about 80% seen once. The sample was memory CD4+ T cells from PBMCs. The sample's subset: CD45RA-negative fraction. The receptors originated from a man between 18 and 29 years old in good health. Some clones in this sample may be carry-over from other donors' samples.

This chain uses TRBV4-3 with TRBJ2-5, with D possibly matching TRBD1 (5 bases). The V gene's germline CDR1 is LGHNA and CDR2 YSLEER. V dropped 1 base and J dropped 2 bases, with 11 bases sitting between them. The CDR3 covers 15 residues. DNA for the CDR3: TGCGCCAGCAGCCAAGGACAGACTTTACAAGAGACCCAGTACTTC. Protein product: CASSQGQTLQETQYF.

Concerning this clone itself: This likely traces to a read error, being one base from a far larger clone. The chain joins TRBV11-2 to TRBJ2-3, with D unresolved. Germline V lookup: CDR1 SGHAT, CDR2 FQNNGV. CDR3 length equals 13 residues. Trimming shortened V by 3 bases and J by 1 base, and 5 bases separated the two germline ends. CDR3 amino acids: CASSFEGTDTQYF. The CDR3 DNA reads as TGTGCCAGCAGCTTCGAGGGCACAGATACGCAGTATTTT. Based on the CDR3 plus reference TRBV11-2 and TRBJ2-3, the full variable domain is EAGVAQSPRYKIIEKRQSVAFWCNPISGHATLYWYQQILGQGPKLLIQFQNNGVVDDSQLPKDRFSAERLKGVDSTLKIQPAKLEDSAVYLCASSFEGTDTQYFGPGTRLTVL.

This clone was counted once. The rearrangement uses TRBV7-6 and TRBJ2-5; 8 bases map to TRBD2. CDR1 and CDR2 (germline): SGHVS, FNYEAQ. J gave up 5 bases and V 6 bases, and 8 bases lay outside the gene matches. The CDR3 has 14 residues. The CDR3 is CASSLQRGMETQYF. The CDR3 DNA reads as TGTGCCAGCAGTCTTCAGCGGGGGATGGAGACCCAGTACTTC.

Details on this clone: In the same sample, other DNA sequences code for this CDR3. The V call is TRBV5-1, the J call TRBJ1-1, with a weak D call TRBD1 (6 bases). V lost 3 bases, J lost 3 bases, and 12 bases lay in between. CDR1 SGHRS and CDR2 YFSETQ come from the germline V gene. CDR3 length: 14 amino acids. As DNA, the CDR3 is TGCGCCAGCAGCTCACAGGGTGGGGACACTGAAGCTTTCTTT. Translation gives CASSSQGGDTEAFF.

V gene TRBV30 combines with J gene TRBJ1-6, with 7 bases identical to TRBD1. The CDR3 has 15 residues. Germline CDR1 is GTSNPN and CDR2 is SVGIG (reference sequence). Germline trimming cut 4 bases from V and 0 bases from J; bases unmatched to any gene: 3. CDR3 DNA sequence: TGTGCCTGGACACAGGGGAGCTCCTATAATTCACCCCTCCACTTT. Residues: CAWTQGSSYNSPLHF. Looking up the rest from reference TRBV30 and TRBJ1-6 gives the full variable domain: SQTIHQWPATLVQPVGSPLSLECTVEGTSNPNLYWYRQAAGRGLQLLFYSVGIGQISSEVPQNLSASRPQDRQFILSSKKLLLSDSGFYLCAWTQGSSYNSPLHFGNGTRLTVT.

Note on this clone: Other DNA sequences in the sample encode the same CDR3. This CDR3 is CASSLSGQGRTEAFF. The CDR3 DNA sequence: TGTGCCAGCAGTTTGTCGGGACAGGGTAGGACTGAAGCTTTCTTT. The V call is TRBV28, the J call TRBJ1-1; 9 bases fit TRBD1. V lost 3 bases to trimming and J lost 5 bases; unmatched junction nucleotides: 7. Germline V CDR1 and CDR2: MDHEN, SYDVKM. This CDR3 is 15 amino acids long.

The CDR3 nucleotides are TGTGCCAGCAGCTCCCTCCCTCGCGGGAGTCCCCATGAGCAGTTCTTC. This sequence encodes CASSSLPRGSPHEQFF. The gene calls are TRBV7-3 and TRBJ2-1, with TRBD2 matching 7 bases. There are 16 residues in the CDR3. V gave up 4 bases and J gave up 8 bases; unmatched junction bases: 14. Germline V CDR1 and CDR2: SGHTA, FQGTGA.

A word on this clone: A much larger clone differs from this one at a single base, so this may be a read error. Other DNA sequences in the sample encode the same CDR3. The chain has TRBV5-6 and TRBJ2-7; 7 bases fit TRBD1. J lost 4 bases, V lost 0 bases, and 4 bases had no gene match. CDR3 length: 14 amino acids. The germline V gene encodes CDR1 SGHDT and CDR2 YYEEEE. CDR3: CASSLVGGGYEQYF. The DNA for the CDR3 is TGTGCCAGCAGCTTGGTAGGGGGCGGGTACGAGCAGTACTTC.

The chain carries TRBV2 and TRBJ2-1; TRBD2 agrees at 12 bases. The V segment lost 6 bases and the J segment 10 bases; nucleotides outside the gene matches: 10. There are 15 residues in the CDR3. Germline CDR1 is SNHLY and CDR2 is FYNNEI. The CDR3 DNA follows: TGTGCCAGCAGGGCTAGCGGGAGGGCCGAACGCGAGCAGTTCTTC. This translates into CASRASGRAEREQFF.

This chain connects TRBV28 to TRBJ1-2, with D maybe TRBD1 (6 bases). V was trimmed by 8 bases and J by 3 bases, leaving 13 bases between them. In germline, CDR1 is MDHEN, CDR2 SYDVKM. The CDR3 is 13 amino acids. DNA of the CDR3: TGTGCCAGCGAAAGGGACACATACTATGGCTACACCTTC. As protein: CASERDTYYGYTF.

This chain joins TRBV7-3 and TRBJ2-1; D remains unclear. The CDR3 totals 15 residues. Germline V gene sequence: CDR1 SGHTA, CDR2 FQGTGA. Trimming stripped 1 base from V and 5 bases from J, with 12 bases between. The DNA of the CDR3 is TGTGCCAGCAGCTTAATGTCTGGGTATAACAATGAGCAGTTCTTC. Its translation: CASSLMSGYNNEQFF.

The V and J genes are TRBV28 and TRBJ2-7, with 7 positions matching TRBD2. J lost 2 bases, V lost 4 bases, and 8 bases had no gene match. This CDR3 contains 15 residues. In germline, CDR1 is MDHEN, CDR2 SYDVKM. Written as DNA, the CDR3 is TGTGCCAGCAGTTCACCCGGGGAGGGTCCCTACGAGCAGTACTTC. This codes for CASSSPGEGPYEQYF.

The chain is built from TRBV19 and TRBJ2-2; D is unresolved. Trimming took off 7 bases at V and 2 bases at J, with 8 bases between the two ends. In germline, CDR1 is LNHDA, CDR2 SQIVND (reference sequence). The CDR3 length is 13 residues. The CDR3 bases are TGTGCCAGTAAAGGTGGTAACACCGGGGAGCTGTTTTTT. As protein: CASKGGNTGELFF.

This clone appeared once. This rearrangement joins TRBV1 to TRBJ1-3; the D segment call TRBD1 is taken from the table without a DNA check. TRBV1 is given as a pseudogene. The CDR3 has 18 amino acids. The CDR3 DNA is TGCACCAGCAGCCACCGGGACAGGGGGCAGAGCTCTGGAAACACCATATATTTT. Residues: CTSSHRDRGQSSGNTIYF.

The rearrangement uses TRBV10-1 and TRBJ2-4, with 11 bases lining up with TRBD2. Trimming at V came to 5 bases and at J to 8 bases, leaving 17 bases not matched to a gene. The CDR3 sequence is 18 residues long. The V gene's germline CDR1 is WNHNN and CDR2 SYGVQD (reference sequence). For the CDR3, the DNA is TGCGCCAGCAGTAAACTGACAGACATAGCGGGAGGGCTGGACATTCAGTACTTC. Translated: CASSKLTDIAGGLDIQYF.

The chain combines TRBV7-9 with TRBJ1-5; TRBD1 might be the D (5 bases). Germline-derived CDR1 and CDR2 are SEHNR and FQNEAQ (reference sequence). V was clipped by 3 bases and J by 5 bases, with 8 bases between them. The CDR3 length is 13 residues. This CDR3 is CASSLGQHQPQHF. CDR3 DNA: TGTGCCAGCAGCTTGGGGCAGCATCAGCCCCAGCATTTT.

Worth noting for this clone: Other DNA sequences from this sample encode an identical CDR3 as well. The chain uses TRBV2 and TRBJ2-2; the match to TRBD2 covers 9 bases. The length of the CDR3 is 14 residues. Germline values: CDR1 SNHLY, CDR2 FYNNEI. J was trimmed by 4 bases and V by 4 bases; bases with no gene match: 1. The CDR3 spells CASSGREGTGELFF. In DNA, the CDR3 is TGTGCCAGCAGTGGGCGGGAGGGCACCGGGGAGCTGTTTTTT.

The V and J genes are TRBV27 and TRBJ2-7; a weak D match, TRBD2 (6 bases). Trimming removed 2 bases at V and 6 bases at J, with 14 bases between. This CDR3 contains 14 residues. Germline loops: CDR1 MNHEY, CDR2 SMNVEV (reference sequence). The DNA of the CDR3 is TGTGCCAGCAGTTTAGGGCTAGCGTGGGGCGAGCAGTACTTC. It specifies CASSLGLAWGEQYF.

In DNA, the CDR3 is TGTGCCAGCTCACCCGGGACTAGCGGGAGAAATGAGCAGTTCTTC. Translated: CASSPGTSGRNEQFF. This rearrangement joins TRBV18 to TRBJ2-1; 14 bases map to TRBD2. With 3 bases clipped from V and 7 bases from J, the junction kept 2 bases outside the gene matches. The CDR3 runs to 15 residues. The germline V gene has CDR1 KGHSH and CDR2 LQKENI.

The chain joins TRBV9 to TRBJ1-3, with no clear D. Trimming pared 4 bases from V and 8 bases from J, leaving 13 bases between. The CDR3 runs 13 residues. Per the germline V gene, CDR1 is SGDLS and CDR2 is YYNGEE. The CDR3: CASSLSLRDTIYF. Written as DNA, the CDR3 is TGTGCCAGCAGCCTTAGTCTCCGGGACACCATATATTTT.